This T cell receptor beta chain comes out of a study of blood T cell repertoires in COVID-19. Study-level information: PBMCs, B-cell-depleted T cells, or T cells provided the cDNA or gDNA that made up the material.

From germline, CDR1 is LNHDA and CDR2 SQIVND (reference sequence). The CDR3 loop spans 16 amino acids. V gave up 5 bases and J gave up 6 bases, with 21 bases separating them. Only in-frame clones appear in the TCRdb table, and some are missing; sequencing was by immunoSEQ multiplex PCR. The repertoire holds approximately 240,000 clones, with 84% as singletons. The sequencing sample was made of peripheral blood. The TCR comes from a woman aged 40 to 50 who had recovered from COVID-19. The V call is TRBV19, the J call TRBJ2-3; D perhaps matches TRBD2 (7 bases). CDR3 sequence (DNA): TGTGCCAGTAGTCGTTCTGTTAGGGGGGGTACGGATACGCAGTATTTT. Translated: CASSRSVRGGTDTQYF.